The 6 T cell receptor beta chains below all came from one sample that was sequenced in a study of blood T cell repertoires in COVID-19. Repertoires were generated with immunoSEQ multiplex PCR, while TCRdb's copy carries only in-frame clones and drops some. The table has 180,000 or so clones, about 85% seen once. The specimen was peripheral blood. These receptors all stem from a man in his 60s who had recovered from COVID-19.

The CDR3 here is CASSQEDRVNQPQHF. The CDR3 DNA reads as TGCGCCAGCAGCCAGGAAGACAGGGTAAATCAGCCCCAGCATTTT. The chain employs TRBV4-3 and TRBJ1-5, with 7 nucleotides matching TRBD1. The V and J ends lost 3 bases and 4 bases, in that order; junction bases with no gene match: 6. This CDR3 region has 15 residues. Germline V gives CDR1 LGHNA, CDR2 YSLEER.

The chain employs TRBV30 and TRBJ2-2, with 10 bases that match TRBD1. Germline CDR1 and CDR2: GTSNPN and SVGIG (reference sequence). The CDR3 loop spans 13 amino acids. V lost 8 bases to trimming and J lost 6 bases; unmatched junction nucleotides: 6. The CDR3 DNA follows: TGTGCCGGGTCGACAGGGGGCTCCGGGGAGCTGTTTTTT. Translation gives CAGSTGGSGELFF.

The V and J genes are TRBV7-9 and TRBJ2-5, with 12 bases that match TRBD1. CDR3 size: 16 residues. V gave up 1 base and J gave up 5 bases; unmatched junction bases: 5. Per germline, CDR1 SEHNR and CDR2 FQNEAQ (reference sequence). The CDR3 here is CASSLGDRGRSETQYF. The DNA of the CDR3 is TGTGCCAGCAGCTTAGGGGACAGGGGGCGCTCGGAGACCCAGTACTTC.

The CDR3 region has the DNA TGTGCCAGCAGTGAACTGGGGCCTCAGCGGGGAGCTTTCTTT. This encodes CASSELGPQRGAFF. This sequence joins TRBV2 and TRBJ1-1, with D perhaps TRBD1 (5 bases). The CDR3 has 14 amino acids. V gave up 2 bases and J gave up 10 bases, with 17 bases separating them. Germline lookup yields CDR1 SNHLY and CDR2 FYNNEI.

The gene calls are TRBV10-3 and TRBJ2-7; tentative D call: TRBD1 (5 bases). This CDR3 has 15 amino acids. V lost 3 bases to trimming and J lost 6 bases, with 18 bases between them. Looked up from germline, CDR1 is ENHRY and CDR2 is SYGVKD. CDR3 sequence: CAISDRGSPTPEQYF. The CDR3 DNA is TGTGCCATCAGTGATAGGGGTAGTCCGACCCCCGAGCAGTACTTC.

This chain connects TRBV5-4 to TRBJ2-5; TRBD1 is a possible D gene (6 bases). V was clipped by 3 bases and J by 1 base, with 10 bases between them. This CDR3 has 14 residues. Per germline, CDR1 SGHNT and CDR2 YYREEE (reference sequence). For the CDR3, the DNA is TGTGCCAGCAGCTCCCCCAGGGGCCAAGAGACCCAGTACTTC. It is translated as CASSSPRGQETQYF.